This T cell receptor beta chain was recovered during a study of siplizumab effects on memory and regulatory T cells. Study-level findings and limits: Contribution to the alloresponse seemed major for naive T cells, which also seemed more diverse than memory cells. Sequences below about 10^-5 frequency were poorly captured. As a result, only a minor fraction of alloreactive clones mapped to unstimulated subsets. Siplizumab significantly brought down the alloreactive sequences that trace back to unstimulated CD4+ memory cells. The authors did not confirm suppressive function in proliferating Tregs from siplizumab cultures.

Generated by immunoSEQ multiplex PCR, the TCRdb table keeps only in-frame clones and is missing some. The repertoire holds about 91,000 clones, with 90% to 95% as singletons. Remarks on this clone: The antigen is not known.

The CDR3 is 14 amino acids. CDR1 and CDR2 (germline): SGHRS, YFSETQ. Between the trimmed V and J ends, which lost 0 bases and 6 bases, there was a span of 11 bases. Source material: CD8+ T cells sorted from blood. This TCR was recovered from a human donor in good health. This rearrangement joins TRBV5-1 to TRBJ2-3; no firm D call. The CDR3 DNA follows: TGCGCCAGCAGCTTGGGGCAGACTTCGGATACGCAGTATTTT. Translation gives CASSLGQTSDTQYF.